This note documents a single T cell receptor (beta chain) sequence. Its antigen is still unknown. This specimen comes from a study of blood T cells in healthy people across ages. Study-level points and caveats: Estimated diversity that came from one million T cells was considered an underestimate.

PCR was performed a second time for 7 to 11 cycles using a sample-barcoded 5' primer and a J-beta primer mix. TCRdb fed the 5' RACE reads into MiXCR, producing one record per CDR3 protein. The table records some 1.5 million distinct CDR3 sequences, 28% of them present only once. The clonotype originates from a woman in her twenties or thirties in good health. The sample taken for sequencing was blood.

CDR3 amino acids: CATSDPSERTDTQYF. The CDR3 coding sequence is TGTGCCACCAGTGATCCTAGCGAGCGCACAGATACGCAGTATTTT. V and J are TRBV24-1 and TRBJ2-3; TRBD2 is a possible D gene (6 bases). Trimming shortened V by 3 bases and J by 1 base, and 10 bases separated the two germline ends. This CDR3 is built from 15 residues. Germline V gene sequence: CDR1 KGHDR, CDR2 SFDVKD.